These 23 T cell receptor beta chains came from one sample sequenced in a study of vaccination and CD4 T cells after COVID-19. The Oncomine TCR Beta short-read assay was applied to DNA of cultured CD4+ T cells. From CD4+ T cells that had been cultured, genomic DNA was extracted. TCRdb used MiXCR to reprocess the PCR reads, holding one entry per CDR3 protein. Of approximately 9,500 distinct CDR3 sequences listed, about 44% are singletons. Antigen specificity for these receptors is unknown. Sample treatment: roughly 11-day PBMC culture with coronavirus spike peptide pools or control peptides (ViraFEST assay). Prior to the COVID-19 pandemic (2011-2018), the unexposed donor's CD4+ T cells were collected. Sequencing used CD4+ T cells from blood, cultured in vitro. Receptor source: a human donor in good health.

The chain has TRBV6-2 or TRBV6-3 and TRBJ2-1, with D possibly being TRBD1 or TRBD2 (5 bases each). The V end lost 6 bases, the J end lost 4 bases, and 13 bases lay between the germline ends. Germline V gene sequence: CDR1 MNHEY, CDR2 SVGEGT. The CDR3 is made up of 14 amino acids. The CDR3 reads CASRGDQEYNEQFF. DNA for the CDR3: TGTGCCAGCAGGGGGGACCAGGAATACAATGAGCAGTTCTTC.

The gene calls are TRBV7-2 and TRBJ2-3; 8 bases are a match to TRBD2. V dropped 5 bases and J dropped 3; count of bases not matched to a gene: 13. In germline, CDR1 is SGHTA, CDR2 FQGNSA. This CDR3 has 17 amino acids. The CDR3 DNA follows: TGTGCCAGCAGCCCCTACGGGGGGGGGAGTCGGACAGATACGCAGTATTTT. Translated: CASSPYGGGSRTDTQYF.

This chain uses TRBV27 with TRBJ2-3, with 13 positions matching TRBD2. The CDR3 is made up of 17 amino acids. CDR1 and CDR2 (germline): MNHEY, SMNVEV (reference sequence). The V and J ends lost 1 base and 4 bases, in that order; junction bases with no gene match: 5. The chain's CDR3 is CASSLFRTSGSADTQYF. CDR3 coding DNA: TGTGCCAGCAGTTTATTTAGGACTAGCGGGAGTGCAGATACGCAGTATTTT.

V gene TRBV19 combines with J gene TRBJ2-1; 14 bases are shared with TRBD2. The V gene's germline CDR1 is LNHDA and CDR2 SQIVND (reference sequence). CDR3 size: 15 residues. Trimming removed 5 bases from V and 7 bases from J; junction bases left unmatched: 4. The CDR3 spells CASSVGLAGVNEQFF. The CDR3 region has the DNA TGTGCCAGTAGTGTGGGACTAGCGGGAGTAAATGAGCAGTTCTTC.

This clonotype turned up a few times. V and J are TRBV12-3 or TRBV12-4 and TRBJ2-7; 9 nucleotides match TRBD1. The junction had 4 bases not matched to a gene; V was cut back by 3 bases and J by 4 bases. There are 14 residues in the CDR3. The CDR3 spells CASSFDRGAYEQYF. The CDR3 coding sequence is TGTGCCAGCAGTTTTGACAGGGGGGCGTACGAGCAGTACTTC.

The rearrangement uses TRBV5-1 and TRBJ2-7; 8 nucleotides match TRBD1. Germline CDR1 reads SGHRS; CDR2 reads YFSETQ. The CDR3 totals 15 residues. V was pared by 2 bases and J by 5 bases, with 9 bases of the junction left unmatched. The chain's CDR3 is CASSLRGQGSHEQYF. The CDR3, as DNA: TGCGCCAGCAGCTTAAGAGGACAGGGTTCCCACGAGCAGTACTTC.

The rearrangement joins TRBV29-1 to TRBJ2-3; 12 bases fit TRBD2. J was trimmed by 1 base and V by 7 bases; bases with no gene match: 15. Germline V CDR1 and CDR2: SQVTM, ANQGSEA. The CDR3 contains 18 residues. The CDR3 coding sequence is TGCAGCGCCCATGGACTAGCGGGAAGAGAGGTGGGCACAGATACGCAGTATTTT. Translation: CSAHGLAGREVGTDTQYF.

The chain links TRBV7-9 to TRBJ1-5; maybe TRBD1 (6 bases). The CDR3 covers 15 residues. CDR1 and CDR2 (germline): SEHNR, FQNEAQ (reference sequence). Trimming shortened V by 3 bases and J by 2 bases, and 11 bases separated the two germline ends. Here the CDR3 reads CASSFQGGGNQPQHF. CDR3 bases: TGTGCCAGCAGCTTTCAAGGGGGTGGCAATCAGCCCCAGCATTTT.

This clonotype has more than one count but fewer than ten. The chain combines TRBV24-1 with TRBJ2-7, with 8 bases matching TRBD1. The CDR3 consists of 14 residues. Germline assignment: CDR1 KGHDR and CDR2 SFDVKD. With V trimmed by 4 bases and J by 3 bases, 4 bases remained unmatched. CDR3 nucleotides: TGTGCCACCAGTGACCACGGGACAGGCTACGAGCAGTACTTC. Its protein product is CATSDHGTGYEQYF.

This sequence joins TRBV12-3 or TRBV12-4 and TRBJ1-2; D gene ambiguous. V shed 4 bases and J shed 2 bases, with 14 bases lying between them. The CDR3 is 15 amino acids. DNA of the CDR3: TGTGCCAGCAGTTCCAGACGGAGGTCAAACTATGGCTACACCTTC. The encoded protein is CASSSRRRSNYGYTF.

This clonotype was seen a handful of times. The chain uses TRBV19 and TRBJ1-6; D uncertain. The CDR3 consists of 16 residues. Germline assignment: CDR1 LNHDA and CDR2 SQIVND (reference sequence). Trimming cost V 5 bases and J 7 bases, with 18 bases left between them. The CDR3 DNA follows: TGTGCCAGTAGTCCGGACGGACGGCAGCAAAATTCACCCCTCCACTTT. Protein: CASSPDGRQQNSPLHF.

The chain has TRBV11-2 and TRBJ1-2; D possibly corresponds to TRBD1 (6 bases). Germline lookup yields CDR1 SGHAT and CDR2 FQNNGV. V was cut by 5 bases and J by 1 base, with 11 bases left in between. The CDR3 loop spans 14 amino acids. The CDR3 DNA reads TGTGCCAGCAGCCCGGACAGTATTAACTATGGCTACACCTTC. It is translated as CASSPDSINYGYTF.

CDR3 DNA: TGTGCCACGCGGCCGGGACAGGACCCCCGAAACACCATATATTTT. It is translated as CATRPGQDPRNTIYF. The V call is TRBV15, the J call TRBJ1-3; 8 bases are shared with TRBD1. CDR1 is LNHNV and CDR2 is YYDKDF in the germline V gene (reference sequence). Losses at the gene ends were 9 bases for V and 5 bases for J; bases not matched to a gene: 12. CDR3 length equals 15 residues.

V usage is TRBV11-2 and J usage is TRBJ1-2; no definite D call. Germline loops: CDR1 SGHAT, CDR2 FQNNGV. The CDR3 loop spans 12 amino acids. V was shortened by 1 base and J by 8 bases, with 8 bases between the two germline ends. In DNA form, the CDR3 reads TGTGCCAGCAGCTTAGGAGGGAGCGGCTACACCTTC. Translation gives CASSLGGSGYTF.

This clonotype occurred a few times. J is TRBJ2-2 and V is TRBV15, with D perhaps assigned TRBD1 or TRBD2 (5 bases each). CDR3 size: 15 residues. Trimming removed 1 base from V and 3 bases from J, with 9 bases in between. Germline V CDR1 and CDR2: LNHNV, YYDKDF (reference sequence). CDR3 residues: CATSRAGSDTGELFF. The CDR3, as DNA: TGTGCCACCAGCAGAGCAGGGAGCGACACCGGGGAGCTGTTTTTT. Full variable domain (remainder filled in from reference TRBV15 and TRBJ2-2): DAMVIQNPRYQVTQFGKPVTLSCSQTLNHNVMYWYQQKSSQAPKLLFHYYDKDFNNEADTPDNFQSRRPNTSFCFLDIRSPGLGDTAMYLCATSRAGSDTGELFFGEGSRLTVL.

V usage is TRBV4-3 and J usage is TRBJ2-7; 8 positions agree with TRBD2. Germline-derived CDR1 and CDR2 are LGHNA and YSLEER. With V trimmed by 3 bases and J by 4 bases, 14 bases remained unmatched. The CDR3 has 17 residues. The DNA for the CDR3 is TGCGCCAGCAGCCACCAAGCGAGGCGGGGGGCATCGTACGAGCAGTACTTC. Its protein product is CASSHQARRGASYEQYF.

The V and J genes are TRBV7-2 and TRBJ2-1; 12 bases map to TRBD1. The J call may be mistaken, given a closer DNA end match to TRBJ2-7. In germline, CDR1 is SGHTA, CDR2 FQGNSA. This CDR3 comprises 13 residues. The DNA for the CDR3 is TGTGCCAGCACGCTCCCGGGACAGGGGGCGCAGTACTTC. Translated, it gives CASTLPGQGAQYF.

CDR3 sequence reads: CASTSLGLAGHYEQYF. The CDR3 DNA is TGTGCCAGCACCTCCTTGGGACTAGCGGGACACTACGAGCAGTACTTC. The V gene is TRBV28, the J gene TRBJ2-7, with TRBD2 matching over 13 bases. J was trimmed by 3 bases and V by 7 bases; bases with no gene match: 9. The length of the CDR3 is 16 residues. Looked up from germline, CDR1 is MDHEN and CDR2 is SYDVKM.

J is TRBJ2-1 and V is TRBV7-3, with a possible D match to TRBD2 (7 bases). CDR1 and CDR2 (germline): SGHTA, FQGTGA. Trimming took off 5 bases at V and 8 bases at J, with 13 bases between the two ends. This CDR3 has 13 residues. The CDR3 spells CASSLPGGDEQFF. The CDR3 bases are TGTGCCAGCAGCCTACCGGGGGGCGATGAGCAGTTCTTC.

This clonotype has just a few counts. This chain joins TRBV5-1 and TRBJ1-6, with TRBD1 as a possible D gene (6 bases). The CDR3 covers 14 residues. In germline, CDR1 is SGHRS, CDR2 YFSETQ. V lost 3 bases and J lost 11, with 15 bases in between. This CDR3 is CASSSAGATAPLHF. The CDR3 DNA reads TGCGCCAGCAGCTCGGCGGGGGCAACGGCACCCCTCCACTTT. The full variable domain, its missing parts supplied by reference TRBV5-1 and TRBJ1-6, is KAGVTQTPRYLIKTRGQQVTLSCSPISGHRSVSWYQQTPGQGLQFLFEYFSETQRNKGNFPGRFSGRQFSNSRSEMNVSTLELGDSALYLCASSSAGATAPLHFGNGTRLTVT.

This clonotype occurred once. V usage is TRBV6-1 and J usage is TRBJ1-2, with 7 positions matching TRBD1. V lost 6 bases, J lost 4 bases, and 11 bases stayed unmatched. The CDR3 has 15 residues. Looked up from germline, CDR1 is MNHNS and CDR2 is SASEGT. The CDR3 region has the DNA TGTGCCAGCAGGAAGACAGGGTCCCCCCGCTATGGCTACACCTTC. This translates into CASRKTGSPRYGYTF.

The V gene is TRBV2, the J gene TRBJ2-7; unclear D gene. The CDR3 contains 11 residues. From germline, CDR1 is SNHLY and CDR2 FYNNEI. Trimming stripped 7 bases from V and 4 bases from J, with 8 bases between. In DNA, the CDR3 is TGTGCCAGCAACCCGATGTACGAGCAGTACTTC. Translating gives CASNPMYEQYF.

The chain has TRBV20-1 and TRBJ1-1; D unresolved. The V end was cut by 1 base, the J end by 0 bases, with 6 bases between. The CDR3 length is 13 residues. Germline CDR1 reads DFQATT; CDR2 reads SNEGSKA (reference sequence). CDR3 nucleotides: TGCAGTGCTAGAGCCAGTCTGAACACTGAAGCTTTCTTT. Encoded protein: CSARASLNTEAFF.